These T cell receptor beta chains were read from a single sample in a study of regulatory T cells in long-lasting Graves disease. TCRdb itself ran the multiplex PCR reads through MiXCR, one entry per CDR3 protein. The repertoire consists of approximately 460,000 distinct CDR3 sequences, with about 17% occurring once and the leading ten covering about 10%. These data also formed part of another study, on T cells in Graves' hyperthyroidism and ophthalmopathy.

The sequenced sample was peripheral blood mononuclear cells (PBMCs), obtained at new diagnosis, from a patient treated with antithyroid drugs. All receptors come from a woman aged 30 to 39 with Graves disease. Each CDR3 is given with its conserved first and last residue. The D gene is left open where the match is weak.

D,V,J,CDR3
NA,TRBV11-2,TRBJ1-4,CASSVGDTGGEKLFF
NA,TRBV11-2,TRBJ2-2,CASSMQNTGELFF
TRBD2,TRBV20-1,TRBJ2-3,CSAITGGPNTQYF
NA,TRBV5-1,TRBJ2-5,CASKFSGGYQETQYF
TRBD2,TRBV20-1,TRBJ2-7,CSALSSGSSYEQYF
TRBD1,TRBV6-2/TRBV6-3,TRBJ1-5,CASSKPRSGGLSNQPQHF
TRBD1,TRBV4-1,TRBJ1-2,CASSQGPQGDYGYTF
NA,TRBV27,TRBJ1-2,CASRRDGNYGCTF
TRBD2,TRBV24-1,TRBJ2-1,CATSVTGRANYNEQFF
NA,TRBV6-1,TRBJ2-7,CASSEPGAYEQYF
NA,TRBV2,TRBJ1-5,CASSEDRDYQPQHF
TRBD2,TRBV5-6,TRBJ2-3,CASNPGGSHTDTQYF
NA,TRBV7-9,TRBJ2-6,CASSLVVGIDNVLTF
NA,TRBV18,TRBJ2-3,CASSPSRTDTQYF
NA,TRBV20-1,TRBJ1-2,CSARNRPSNYGYTF
NA,TRBV27,TRBJ2-5,CASSFWDRQETQYF
TRBD2,TRBV27,TRBJ2-1,CASSLWSGGNEQFF
TRBD1,TRBV2,TRBJ2-7,CASSGTGYLYEQYF
TRBD1,TRBV7-9,TRBJ1-1,CASLRTGAMNTEAFF
NA,TRBV7-8,TRBJ2-5,CASSLPQVQETQYF
NA,TRBV27,TRBJ2-7,CASSSGDSAYEQYF
TRBD2,TRBV9,NA,CASSVDPGTSGTGRADTQYF
NA,TRBV27,TRBJ2-3,CASSLVSPTDTQYF
NA,TRBV20-1,TRBJ2-6,CSARDTGSGANVLTF
NA,TRBV10-1,TRBJ1-5,CASSVRTDSNQPQHF
NA,TRBV5-1,TRBJ2-3,CASSLDAAGADTQYF
TRBD2,TRBV5-1,TRBJ2-3,CASSPGRGGTDTQYF
NA,TRBV5-1,TRBJ2-7,CASSLRTTYEQYF
NA,TRBV20-1,TRBJ2-7,CSASRTSSYEQYF
NA,TRBV28,TRBJ1-3,CASSYPGPTSGNTIYF
NA,TRBV3-1,TRBJ2-7,CASSRASDYEQYF
NA,TRBV5-1,TRBJ1-5,CASSLVPGEGQPQHF
NA,TRBV9,TRBJ2-5,CASSLGLELRETQYF
NA,TRBV12-5,TRBJ2-3,CASGLGLTDTQYF
TRBD2,TRBV2,TRBJ2-3,CASSEGLGGMDTDTQYF
NA,TRBV29-1,TRBJ2-7,CSVEENYRDEQYF
NA,TRBV14,TRBJ2-7,CASSQERLPQSYEQYF
NA,TRBV20-1,TRBJ1-2,CSASKQHLYGYTF